This TCR beta chain originates from a study of blood T cell repertoires in COVID-19. Study background: From T cells, B-cell-depleted T cells, or PBMCs came the material, which was cDNA or gDNA.

TCRdb keeps only in-frame clones here, not all; method: immunoSEQ multiplex PCR. Of about 39,000 clones in the sample, 85% to 90% were seen once. Germline V gene data show CDR1 as SGHRS and CDR2 as YFSETQ. The V gene end was trimmed by 0 bases and the J gene end by 4 bases; junction bases not matched to a gene: 9. The CDR3 consists of 17 residues. The receptor's source is a man between 45 and 60 years old with active or convalescent COVID-19. The gene calls are TRBV5-1 and TRBJ2-3; 9 bases are shared with TRBD1. Sequenced material: peripheral blood. The CDR3 sequence: CASSLARGQGVSDTQYF. CDR3 nucleotides: TGCGCCAGCAGCTTGGCCCGGGGACAGGGAGTCTCAGATACGCAGTATTTT.